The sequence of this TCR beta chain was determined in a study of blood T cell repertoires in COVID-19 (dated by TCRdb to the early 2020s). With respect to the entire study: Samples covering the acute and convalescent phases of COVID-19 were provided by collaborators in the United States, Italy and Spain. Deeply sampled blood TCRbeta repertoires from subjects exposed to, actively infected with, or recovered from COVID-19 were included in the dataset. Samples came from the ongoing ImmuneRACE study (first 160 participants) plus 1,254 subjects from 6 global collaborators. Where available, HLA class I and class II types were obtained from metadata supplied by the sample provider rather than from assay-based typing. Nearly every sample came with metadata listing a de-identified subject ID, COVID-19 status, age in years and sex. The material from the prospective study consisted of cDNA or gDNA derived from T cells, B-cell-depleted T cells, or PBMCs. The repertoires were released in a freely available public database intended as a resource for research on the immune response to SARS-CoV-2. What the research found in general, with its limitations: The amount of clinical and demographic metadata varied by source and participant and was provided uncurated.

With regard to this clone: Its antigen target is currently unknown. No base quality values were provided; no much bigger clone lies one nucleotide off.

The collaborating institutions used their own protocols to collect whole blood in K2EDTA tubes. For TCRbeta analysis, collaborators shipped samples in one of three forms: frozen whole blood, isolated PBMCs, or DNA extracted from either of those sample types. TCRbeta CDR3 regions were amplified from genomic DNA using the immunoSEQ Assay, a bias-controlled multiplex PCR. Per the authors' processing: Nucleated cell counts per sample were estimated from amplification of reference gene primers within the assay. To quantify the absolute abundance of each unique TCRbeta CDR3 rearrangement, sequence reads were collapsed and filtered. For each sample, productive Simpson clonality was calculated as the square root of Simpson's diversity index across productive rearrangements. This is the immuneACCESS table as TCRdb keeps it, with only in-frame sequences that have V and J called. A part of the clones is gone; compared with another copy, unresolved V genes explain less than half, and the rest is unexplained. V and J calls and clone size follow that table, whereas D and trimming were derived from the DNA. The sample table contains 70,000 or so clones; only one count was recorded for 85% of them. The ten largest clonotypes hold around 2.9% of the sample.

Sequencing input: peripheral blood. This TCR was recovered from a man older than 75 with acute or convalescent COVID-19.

The DNA sequence is TGTGCCAGCAGCTTCGACAGGGGCTCCTACAATGAGCAGTTCTTC. Protein translation: CASSFDRGSYNEQFF. The chain links TRBV7-2 with TRBJ2-1; a stretch of 8 junction bases matches TRBD1. Including the terminal cysteine and phenylalanine, the CDR3 comprises 15 residues. Solely the CDR3 DNA is kept, with 45 bases framed from the first base. Compared with germline, V lacks 3 bases and J lacks 0 bases; bases without a gene match: 1. The germline V gene sets CDR1 to SGHTA and CDR2 to FQGNSA.